Given below is one T cell receptor (beta chain) in context. The target antigen is unknown. This sample is part of a study of T cell responses to AZD1222 COVID-19 vaccine. Study findings and constraints: Dominant at 160-218 and 743-854, vaccine-associated CD4 TCRs also spanned spike.

The CDR3 is 15 amino acids. Germline lookup yields CDR1 MNHEY and CDR2 SVGAGI. The V gene lost 0 bases and the J gene lost 7 bases, with 13 bases spanning the gap. Here immunoSEQ multiplex PCR was the method, and the copy in TCRdb shows in-frame clones only, minus some. Altogether more than 85,000 clones are present, 70% to 90% being singletons, with the ten largest covering 9% to 9.5%. The source material was peripheral blood, sampled on day 0 of AZD1222 vaccination. The receptor's source is an adult in good health. This chain joins TRBV6-5 and TRBJ1-5; TRBD1 is a possible D gene (6 bases). CDR3 amino acids: CASSYSWGGAQPQHF. Here the CDR3 DNA reads TGTGCCAGCAGTTACTCGTGGGGGGGCGCCCAGCCCCAGCATTTT.